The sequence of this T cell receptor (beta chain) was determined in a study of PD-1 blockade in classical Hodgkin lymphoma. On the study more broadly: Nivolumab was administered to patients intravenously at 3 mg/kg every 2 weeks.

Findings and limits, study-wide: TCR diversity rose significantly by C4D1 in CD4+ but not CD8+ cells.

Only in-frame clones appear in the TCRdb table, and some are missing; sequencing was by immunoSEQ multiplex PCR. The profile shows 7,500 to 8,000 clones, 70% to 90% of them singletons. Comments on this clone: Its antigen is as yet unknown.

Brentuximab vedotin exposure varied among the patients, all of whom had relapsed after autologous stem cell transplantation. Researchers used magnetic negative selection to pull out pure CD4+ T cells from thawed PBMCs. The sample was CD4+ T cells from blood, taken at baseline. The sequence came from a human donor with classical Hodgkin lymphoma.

CDR3 residues: CASSMDRAYKPQHF. The CDR3 DNA follows: TGTGCCAGTAGTATGGACAGGGCCTATAAGCCCCAGCATTTT. The chain joins TRBV19 to TRBJ1-5, with 8 bases that match TRBD1. The CDR3 extends over 14 amino acids. Germline V gene data show CDR1 as LNHDA and CDR2 as SQIVND (reference sequence). The trim removed 3 bases at V and 8 bases at J, leaving 6 bases unmatched. The full variable domain, with the rest looked up from reference TRBV19 and TRBJ1-5, is DGGITQSPKYLFRKEGQNVTLSCEQNLNHDAMYWYRQDPGQGLRLIYYSQIVNDFQKGDIAEGYSVSREKKESFPLTVTSAQKNPTAFYLCASSMDRAYKPQHFGDGTRLSIL.